This T cell receptor beta chain was profiled in a study of T cell repertoires in cytomegalovirus infection. Regarding this clonotype: Its antigen is not identified.

TCRdb re-called the reads through MiXCR, storing one row per CDR3 protein. Of around 430,000 distinct CDR3 sequences listed, under 45% were seen once; the top ten hold around two fifths. This receptor was taken from a human donor in good health (CMV status not recorded). Some clones in this sample may be carry-over from other donors' samples. The source material was cultured PBMCs, sampled from culture after CMV antigen stimulation.

The CDR3 DNA sequence: TGTGCCAGCAGTTACGCTGGGTTCGAGCAGTACTTC. This gives the protein CASSYAGFEQYF. The V gene is TRBV6-2 or TRBV6-3, the J gene TRBJ2-7; D gene ambiguous. The germline V and J ends were trimmed by 2 bases and 6 bases, with 8 bases remaining between them. The CDR3 sequence is 12 residues long. Per germline, CDR1 MNHEY and CDR2 SVGEGT.